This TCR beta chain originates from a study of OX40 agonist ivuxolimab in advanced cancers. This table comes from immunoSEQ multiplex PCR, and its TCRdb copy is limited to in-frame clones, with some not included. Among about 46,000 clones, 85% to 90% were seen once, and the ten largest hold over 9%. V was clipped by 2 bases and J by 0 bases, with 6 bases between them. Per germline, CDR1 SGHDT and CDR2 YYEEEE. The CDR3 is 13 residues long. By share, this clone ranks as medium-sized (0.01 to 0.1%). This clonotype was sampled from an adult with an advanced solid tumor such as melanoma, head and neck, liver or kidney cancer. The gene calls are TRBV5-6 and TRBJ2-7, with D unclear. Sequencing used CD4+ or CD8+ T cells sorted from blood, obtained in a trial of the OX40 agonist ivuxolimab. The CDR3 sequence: CASSFRNSYEQYF. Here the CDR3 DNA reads TGTGCCAGCAGCTTTCGCAACTCCTACGAGCAGTACTTC.